The 10 T cell receptor beta chains below all came from one sample that was sequenced in a study of Graves' ophthalmopathy and Graves' hyperthyroidism. RNA transcripts were the template, and TCR beta CDR3 regions were amplified from them. Scientists carried out first-round RT-PCR using HTBI primers and then a second-round multiplex PCR. TCRdb independently ran MiXCR on the multiplex PCR reads; one entry per CDR3 protein. The sample has about 550,000 distinct CDR3 sequences, approximately 35% seen once. Material for sequencing was peripheral blood or thyroid tissue (not recorded which). These receptors came from an adult man with Graves' hyperthyroidism.

At least ten counts were recorded for this clonotype. The CDR3 DNA follows: TGCAGTGCTAGACCCCTTCGGGCGGGAGCGGGGGAGACCCAGTACTTC. Translating gives CSARPLRAGAGETQYF. The V and J genes are TRBV20-1 and TRBJ2-5; 7 nucleotides agree with TRBD2. V dropped 2 bases and J dropped 5; count of bases not matched to a gene: 14. Per the germline V gene, CDR1 is DFQATT and CDR2 is SNEGSKA (reference sequence). The CDR3 loop spans 16 amino acids.

This clonotype was counted many times. The chain employs TRBV7-6 and TRBJ1-4; a weak D match, TRBD1 (5 bases). Trimming took 1 base from V and 7 from J, leaving 10 bases between them. In germline, CDR1 is SGHVS, CDR2 FNYEAQ. This CDR3 spans 14 amino acids. CDR3: CASSLGGLGEKLFF. CDR3 nucleotide sequence: TGTGCCAGCAGCTTAGGGGGCTTAGGTGAAAAACTGTTTTTT.

This clonotype was picked up many times. The gene calls are TRBV6-5 and TRBJ1-1, with D uncertain. The V and J ends lost 5 bases and 0 bases respectively, with 13 bases between them. From germline, CDR1 is MNHEY and CDR2 SVGAGI. The CDR3 is made up of 15 amino acids. CDR3 amino acids: CASSDQAPMNTEAFF. The CDR3 coding sequence is TGTGCCAGCAGTGACCAGGCGCCGATGAACACTGAAGCTTTCTTT.

CDR3 nucleotides: TGTGCCAGCTCACCAGGAGGTGACGGCAATCAGCCCCAGCATTTT. Translating it yields CASSPGGDGNQPQHF. The gene calls are TRBV18 and TRBJ1-5; D is unresolved. V lost 2 bases to trimming and J lost 2 bases, with 10 bases between them. CDR1 KGHSH and CDR2 LQKENI come from the germline V gene. The CDR3 has 15 amino acids.

This clonotype occurred a few times. The V gene is TRBV5-1, the J gene TRBJ2-3, with D uncertain. Trimming stripped 0 bases from V and 6 bases from J, with 11 bases between. Germline V gene sequence: CDR1 SGHRS, CDR2 YFSETQ. The length of the CDR3 is 14 residues. The CDR3 spells CASSLADWADTQYF. The CDR3 DNA reads TGCGCCAGCAGCTTGGCCGACTGGGCCGATACGCAGTATTTT.

This clonotype came up many times. This sequence joins TRBV24-1 and TRBJ2-5; D remains ambiguous. The germline V and J ends were trimmed by 2 bases and 5 bases, with 11 bases remaining between them. Germline V CDR1 and CDR2: KGHDR, SFDVKD. The CDR3 totals 14 residues. Written as DNA, the CDR3 is TGTGCCACCAGTGATTCGTGGGATGGGGAGACCCAGTACTTC. As protein: CATSDSWDGETQYF.

This clonotype was counted once. The rearrangement links TRBV7-9 to TRBJ2-6; 7 positions agree with TRBD2. The CDR3 contains 17 residues. Trimming at V came to 5 bases and at J to 1 base, leaving 8 bases not matched to a gene. CDR1 and CDR2 (germline): SEHNR, FQNEAQ (reference sequence). The CDR3 spells CASSASGLGSGANVLTF. The CDR3, as DNA: TGTGCCAGCAGCGCTTCAGGACTAGGTTCTGGGGCCAACGTCCTGACTTTC.

This clonotype turned up a few times. The chain joins TRBV12-3 or TRBV12-4 to TRBJ1-5; D unresolved. CDR3 length: 14 amino acids. V lost 3 bases to trimming and J lost 1 base, with 7 bases between them. The CDR3 DNA sequence: TGTGCCAGCAGTTTCTTACAGAGCAATCAGCCCCAGCATTTT. It encodes CASSFLQSNQPQHF.

This clonotype was counted ten times or more. V gene TRBV29-1 combines with J gene TRBJ1-5, with D possibly TRBD1 on 5 matching bases. Germline V gene lookup returns CDR1 SQVTM and CDR2 ANQGSEA. The V end lost 3 bases, the J end lost 7 bases, and 13 bases lay between the germline ends. This CDR3 comprises 13 residues. CDR3 in DNA: TGCAGCGTTGATAAGGGGCCCGGGCAGCCCCAGCATTTT. Its translation: CSVDKGPGQPQHF.

This clonotype was counted only a few times. The V call is TRBV19, the J call TRBJ2-7, with 10 positions matching TRBD1. The V gene's germline CDR1 is LNHDA and CDR2 SQIVND (reference sequence). This CDR3 comprises 13 residues. Germline trimming cut 8 bases from V and 3 bases from J; bases unmatched to any gene: 4. DNA of the CDR3: TGTGCCAGTCAAGGGGACAGGGGCTACGAGCAGTACTTC. Translation gives CASQGDRGYEQYF. Filled out from reference TRBV19 and TRBJ2-7, the complete variable domain reads DGGITQSPKYLFRKEGQNVTLSCEQNLNHDAMYWYRQDPGQGLRLIYYSQIVNDFQKGDIAEGYSVSREKKESFPLTVTSAQKNPTAFYLCASQGDRGYEQYFGPGTRLTVT.